A selection of T cell receptor beta chains follows, all from one sample in a study of T cells after yellow fever vaccination. TCRdb re-analysed the 5' RACE reads in MiXCR, keeping a single row per CDR3 protein. The table lists 45,000 to 60,000 distinct CDR3 sequences, about 5.6% of them singletons. The sequencing used PBMCs, either bulk or a sorted T-cell subset (CD4+, CD8+, memory, or dextramer-sorted; not recorded which), collected on the day of the yellow fever booster vaccination. The receptors derive from a man between 18 and 35 years old who received the YFV17D yellow fever vaccine. Both conserved end residues are part of each CDR3. A D gene is named only where the DNA matches it firmly.

CASSLGSGGIPNTGELFF	TRBJ2-2	18	NA	TRBV12-3/TRBV12-4
CASSSPYSYNYGYTF	TRBJ1-2	15	NA	TRBV28
CASSYSPPGQQETQYF	TRBJ2-5	16	TRBD1	TRBV6-2/TRBV6-3
CASSFEGYTDTQYF	TRBJ2-3	14	NA	TRBV7-9
CSAVRDNYGYTF	TRBJ1-2	12	NA	TRBV20-1
CASSKGGRETQYF	TRBJ2-5	13	NA	TRBV28
CASSDPLQGATEAFF	TRBJ1-1	15	TRBD1	TRBV7-9
CASSQDTFGQGAREQYF	TRBJ2-7	17	TRBD1	TRBV3-1
CASSSGTPQALHF	TRBJ1-6	13	NA	TRBV12-3/TRBV12-4
CASSLNRGGGYTEAFF	TRBJ1-1	16	TRBD1	TRBV7-2
CASSPVGGEVTDTQYF	TRBJ2-3	16	TRBD2	TRBV4-2
CASSGQDSYNSPLHF	TRBJ1-6	15	TRBD1	TRBV2
CASIAGAYTDTQYF	TRBJ2-3	14	TRBD2	TRBV5-1
CASSYSSGDQPQHF	TRBJ1-5	14	NA	TRBV6-2/TRBV6-3
CSATRGTDTQYF	TRBJ2-3	12	NA	TRBV29-1
CASSHVGRGNTEAFF	TRBJ1-1	15	NA	TRBV4-1
CASSQGGLPAENIQYF	TRBJ2-4	16	NA	TRBV4-2
CASSLGVYEQYF	TRBJ2-7	12	NA	TRBV5-1
CASSFGSNTGELFF	TRBJ2-2	14	NA	TRBV5-1
CASSPGQDNQPQHF	TRBJ1-5	14	TRBD1	TRBV5-5
CASSLPRPIEAFF	TRBJ1-1	13	NA	TRBV12-3/TRBV12-4
CASSLFGTPGTQYF	TRBJ2-3	14	NA	TRBV12-3/TRBV12-4
CASSPGRYKVMGALYEQYF	TRBJ2-7	19	NA	TRBV28
CASSKRGPTDTQYF	TRBJ2-3	14	TRBD2	TRBV4-2
CASSSGHIEQFF	TRBJ2-1	12	NA	TRBV28
CASRSGSYGYTF	TRBJ1-2	12	NA	TRBV12-3/TRBV12-4
CASSWGTDYNEQFF	TRBJ2-1	14	TRBD1	TRBV7-9
CATSPVGQGAKSGYTF	TRBJ1-2	16	TRBD1	TRBV15
CASSLRQGNTEAFF	TRBJ1-1	14	TRBD1	TRBV2
CASRPDRGVDTGELFF	TRBJ2-2	16	TRBD1	TRBV6-5
CATSRDLRAGDTQYF	TRBJ2-3	15	NA	TRBV15
CASSHPAGSSTDTQYF	TRBJ2-3	16	NA	TRBV4-1
CASSVGGSTEAFF	TRBJ1-1	13	NA	TRBV9
CASSQGELSTDTQYF	TRBJ2-3	15	NA	TRBV4-1
CASSYEDDEKLFF	TRBJ1-4	13	NA	TRBV7-9
CASSYSPRNEQYF	TRBJ2-7	13	NA	TRBV6-2/TRBV6-3
CATSDGNQPQHF	TRBJ1-5	12	NA	TRBV24-1
CASSPQPGHNYEQYF	TRBJ2-7	15	NA	TRBV4-1
CASSLTVNTEAFF	TRBJ1-1	13	NA	TRBV5-5
CASGPYEQFF	TRBJ2-1	10	NA	TRBV27
CASSFSGGGTEAFF	TRBJ1-1	14	NA	TRBV11-1
CASSQVLESNQPQHF	TRBJ1-5	15	NA	TRBV4-1
CSARDGGKTQYF	TRBJ2-5	12	NA	TRBV20-1
CASARGYYGYTF	TRBJ1-2	12	NA	TRBV27
CASSYSRQTETQYF	TRBJ2-5	14	NA	TRBV6-6
CASSHSMGSRGNTEAFF	TRBJ1-1	17	NA	TRBV6-6
CASSADRSGANVLTF	TRBJ2-6	15	TRBD1	TRBV9
CASSSRTSGPLRETQYF	TRBJ2-5	17	TRBD2	TRBV6-5